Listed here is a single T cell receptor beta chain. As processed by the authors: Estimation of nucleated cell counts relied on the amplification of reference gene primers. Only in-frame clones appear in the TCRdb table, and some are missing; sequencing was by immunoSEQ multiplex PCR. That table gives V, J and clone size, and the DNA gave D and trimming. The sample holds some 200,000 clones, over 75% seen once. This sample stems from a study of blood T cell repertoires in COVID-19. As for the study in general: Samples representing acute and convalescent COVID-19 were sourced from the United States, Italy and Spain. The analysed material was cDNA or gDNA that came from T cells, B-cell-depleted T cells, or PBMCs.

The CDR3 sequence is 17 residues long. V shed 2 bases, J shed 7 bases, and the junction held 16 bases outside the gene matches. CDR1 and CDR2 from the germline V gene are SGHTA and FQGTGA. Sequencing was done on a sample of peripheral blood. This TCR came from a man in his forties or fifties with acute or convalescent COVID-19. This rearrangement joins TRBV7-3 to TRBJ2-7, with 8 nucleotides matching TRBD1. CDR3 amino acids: CASSLSPRDRRSGEQYF. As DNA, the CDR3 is TGTGCCAGCAGCTTATCCCCCCGGGACAGGCGTTCGGGAGAGCAGTACTTC.